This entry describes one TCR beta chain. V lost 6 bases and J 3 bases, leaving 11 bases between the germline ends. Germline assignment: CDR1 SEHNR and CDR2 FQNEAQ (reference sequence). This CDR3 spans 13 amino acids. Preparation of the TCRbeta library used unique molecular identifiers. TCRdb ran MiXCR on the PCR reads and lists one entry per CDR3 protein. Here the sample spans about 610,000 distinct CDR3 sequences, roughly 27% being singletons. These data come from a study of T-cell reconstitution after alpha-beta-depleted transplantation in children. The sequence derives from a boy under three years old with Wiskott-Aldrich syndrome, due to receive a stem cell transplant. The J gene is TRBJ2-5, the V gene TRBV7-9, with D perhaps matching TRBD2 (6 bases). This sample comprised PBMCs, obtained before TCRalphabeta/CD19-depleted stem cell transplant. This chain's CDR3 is CASRSPGEETQYF. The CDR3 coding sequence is TGTGCCAGCAGGTCCCCGGGGGAAGAGACCCAGTACTTC.